This TCR beta chain came from a study of blood T cell repertoires in COVID-19. Study details: The study drew acute and convalescent COVID-19 samples from the United States, Italy and Spain. Sources were T cells, B-cell-depleted T cells, or PBMCs; the material itself was cDNA or gDNA.

In the original processing: Reference gene primer amplification in the assay estimated nucleated cell counts. Measured with immunoSEQ multiplex PCR; TCRdb has only the in-frame clones, and not every one. V, J and clone size reflect that table, while D and trimming were determined from the DNA. The table includes a few hundred thousand clones, around 89% detected once. CDR3 size: 14 residues. V was cut by 2 bases and J by 0 bases, with 8 bases left in between. Germline CDR1 is LGHDT and CDR2 is YNNKEL (reference sequence). This clone was detected once. Donors were grouped by their self-reported clinical history.

This clonotype was sampled from a woman aged 25-40 years who had recovered from COVID-19. The V and J genes are TRBV3-1 (or the pseudogene TRBV3-2) and TRBJ2-7; D not resolved. The sequencing sample was made of PBMCs or T cells enriched from blood (not recorded which). The CDR3 spells CASSQTRSSYEQYF. For the CDR3, the DNA is TGTGCCAGCAGCCAAACCCGGAGCTCCTACGAGCAGTACTTC.